This entry lists 20 T cell receptor beta chains sequenced from one sample in a study of radiotherapy plus CTLA-4 blockade in lung cancer. The table came from immunoSEQ multiplex PCR; TCRdb's copy has only in-frame clones and leaves some out. The sample includes about 51,000 clones, about three quarters of them seen just once. The sample was peripheral blood, taken from a patient treated with radiotherapy plus ipilimumab. These TCRs come from a human donor with non-small cell lung cancer whose response to radiotherapy plus ipilimumab could not be evaluated.

The V gene is TRBV7-2, the J gene TRBJ2-1, with 12 bases matching TRBD1. There are 13 residues in the CDR3. Trimming took 7 bases from V and 12 from J; bases not matched to a gene: 7. Germline assignment: CDR1 SGHTA and CDR2 FQGNSA. The CDR3 protein is CASTGTGGAGQFF. The CDR3 DNA is TGTGCCAGCACCGGGACAGGGGGCGCGGGGCAGTTCTTC.

This sequence joins TRBV18 and TRBJ1-3; D gene unclear. The CDR3 sequence is 14 residues long. Trimming removed 1 base from V and 6 bases from J, with 10 bases in between. The germline CDR1 and CDR2 sequences are KGHSH and LQKENI. The CDR3 DNA reads TGTGCCAGCTCACCACGTAACAGTTTAAACACCATATATTTT. The encoded protein is CASSPRNSLNTIYF.

This chain joins TRBV15 and TRBJ2-7, with D uncertain. The CDR3 length is 15 residues. V lost 0 bases and J lost 1, with 10 bases in between. CDR1 is LNHNV and CDR2 is YYDKDF in the germline V gene (reference sequence). CDR3 loop: CATSRDLGPSYEQYF. The CDR3 bases are TGTGCCACCAGCAGAGATCTTGGGCCTTCCTACGAGCAGTACTTC.

This clone was detected only once. The chain combines TRBV5-1 with TRBJ2-7; D not resolved. Trimming stripped 0 bases from V and 5 bases from J, with 3 bases between. The CDR3 is made up of 11 amino acids. Germline assignment: CDR1 SGHRS and CDR2 YFSETQ. The DNA of the CDR3 is TGCGCCAGCAGCTTGGCCGACGAGCAGTACTTC. Translating it yields CASSLADEQYF. The full variable domain, in which reference TRBV5-1 and TRBJ2-7 provide the parts outside the CDR3, is KAGVTQTPRYLIKTRGQQVTLSCSPISGHRSVSWYQQTPGQGLQFLFEYFSETQRNKGNFPGRFSGRQFSNSRSEMNVSTLELGDSALYLCASSLADEQYFGPGTRLTVT.

This clone was found once. The chain combines TRBV5-1 with TRBJ2-7; 7 bases map to TRBD2. The germline CDR1 and CDR2 sequences are SGHRS and YFSETQ. Unmatched junction bases numbered 4, after V lost 5 bases and J lost 2 bases. The length of the CDR3 is 13 residues. The CDR3 sequence is CASRASGTYEQYF. The CDR3 nucleotides read TGCGCCAGCAGGGCTAGCGGAACCTACGAGCAGTACTTC.

The gene calls are TRBV6-6 and TRBJ1-1, with D unclear. CDR3 length: 13 amino acids. V was pared by 5 bases and J by 2 bases, with 9 bases between. From germline, CDR1 is MNHNY and CDR2 SVGAGI (reference sequence). The CDR3 bases are TGTGCCAGCAGTCTAGTGATTAACACTGAAGCTTTCTTT. It encodes CASSLVINTEAFF.

V is TRBV1 and J is TRBJ2-5; the table's D call, TRBD2, was not checked against the DNA. TRBV1 corresponds to a pseudogene. The CDR3 is 13 amino acids. The CDR3 DNA reads TGCACCAGCAGCCAATCGGCGGGGGAGACCCAGTACTTC. This translates into CTSSQSAGETQYF.

The rearrangement uses TRBV7-2 and TRBJ2-5; 7 bases line up with TRBD1. Germline V gives CDR1 SGHTA, CDR2 FQGNSA. There are 14 residues in the CDR3. V shed 5 bases and J 5 bases; nucleotides not matched to a gene: 8. For the CDR3, the DNA is TGTGCCAGCAGCCTCGACAGGGTCGGTGAGACCCAGTACTTC. The encoded protein is CASSLDRVGETQYF.

This clone was detected a few times. V and J are TRBV4-3 and TRBJ2-7; D is uncertain. V lost 0 bases and J lost 1, with 4 bases in between. Germline values: CDR1 LGHNA, CDR2 YSLEER. The length of the CDR3 is 13 residues. DNA for the CDR3: TGCGCCAGCAGCCAAGATCGGTCCTACGAGCAGTACTTC. Translated, it gives CASSQDRSYEQYF.

This clone has a handful of counts. V gene TRBV5-6 combines with J gene TRBJ2-7, with a possible D match to TRBD1 (5 bases). CDR1 is SGHDT, CDR2 YYEEEE, per germline. Trimming stripped 0 bases from V and 2 bases from J, with 9 bases between. The CDR3 has 14 residues. CDR3 amino acids: CASSLGQSTYEQYF. DNA of the CDR3: TGTGCCAGCAGCTTGGGACAGTCGACCTACGAGCAGTACTTC.

The gene calls are TRBV7-6 and TRBJ1-1; 7 nucleotides agree with TRBD1. This CDR3 comprises 15 residues. V lost 2 bases, J lost 1 base, and 4 bases stayed unmatched. Germline V gives CDR1 SGHVS, CDR2 FNYEAQ. The CDR3 is CASSLLGTENTEAFF. The CDR3 DNA sequence: TGTGCCAGCAGCTTATTGGGGACAGAGAACACTGAAGCTTTCTTT.

The V and J genes are TRBV27 and TRBJ2-7, with a possible D match to TRBD2 (5 bases). V was shortened by 0 bases and J by 0 bases, with 12 bases between the two germline ends. This CDR3 is 16 amino acids long. Germline V CDR1 and CDR2: MNHEY, SMNVEV (reference sequence). In DNA, the CDR3 is TGTGCCAGCAGTTTATCCCCAGCGGAACGCTCCTACGAGCAGTACTTC. Its protein product is CASSLSPAERSYEQYF.

V and J are TRBV6-1 and TRBJ2-5; perhaps TRBD2 as D (6 bases). Matching the DNA end better, TRBJ2-7 makes the J call doubtful. CDR3 length equals 14 residues. Germline CDR1 reads MNHNS; CDR2 reads SASEGT. DNA of the CDR3: TGTGCCACCCTCCAATGGGGGGACTCTCGCGAGCAGTACTTC. Amino acids: CATLQWGDSREQYF.

The chain carries TRBV11-2 and TRBJ2-3; 10 positions match TRBD2. This CDR3 contains 14 residues. Unmatched junction bases numbered 2, after V lost 5 bases and J lost 3 bases. Germline CDR1 is SGHAT and CDR2 is FQNNGV. CDR3 in amino acids: CASSRTSGTDTQYF. The DNA of the CDR3 is TGTGCCAGCAGCCGGACTAGCGGTACAGATACGCAGTATTTT.

There are a few counts of this clone. J is TRBJ1-1 and V is TRBV5-6; D might be TRBD1 (6 bases). Trimming took 5 bases from V and 0 from J, leaving 14 bases between them. CDR1 and CDR2 (germline): SGHDT, YYEEEE. The CDR3 totals 15 residues. The CDR3 sequence: CASRVRGGMNTEAFF. The CDR3 DNA reads TGTGCCAGCAGGGTAAGAGGGGGTATGAACACTGAAGCTTTCTTT.

This clone came up once. V and J are TRBV7-2 and TRBJ2-2; 7 bases are a match to TRBD1. Germline V gene sequence: CDR1 SGHTA, CDR2 FQGNSA. V lost 7 bases and J lost 6; bases outside the gene matches: 5. The CDR3 covers 13 residues. CDR3 loop: CASTLDRAGELFF. For the CDR3, the DNA is TGTGCCAGCACCCTCGACAGGGCCGGGGAGCTGTTTTTT.

This chain connects TRBV28 to TRBJ2-1; no clear D. V lost 4 bases, J lost 9 bases, and 4 bases lay in between. The CDR3 length is 10 residues. Germline V CDR1 and CDR2: MDHEN, SYDVKM. The CDR3 protein is CASSSFEQFF. Here the CDR3 DNA reads TGTGCCAGCAGTTCTTTTGAGCAGTTCTTC.

This clone was observed a few times. V and J are TRBV7-3 and TRBJ2-7; 9 bases fit TRBD2. The CDR3 is 15 amino acids. CDR1 and CDR2 from the germline V gene are SGHTA and FQGTGA. J gave up 7 bases and V 3 bases, and 10 bases lay outside the gene matches. CDR3 loop: CASSFSGAGGAEQYF. In DNA, the CDR3 is TGTGCCAGCAGCTTCTCGGGAGCGGGGGGTGCGGAGCAGTACTTC.

The rearrangement links TRBV9 to TRBJ2-6, with D perhaps TRBD2 (6 bases). The germline CDR1 and CDR2 sequences are SGDLS and YYNGEE. The ends were cut back, 3 bases at V and 0 bases at J, with 19 bases in the middle. CDR3 length: 19 residues. CDR3 in DNA: TGTGCCAGCAGCGGAGGTGGTGCGGGGATATTCTCTGGGGCCAACGTCCTGACTTTC. Its translation is CASSGGGAGIFSGANVLTF.

As concerns this clone: Other nucleotide sequences in the sample specify the same CDR3. The rearrangement uses TRBV5-1 and TRBJ2-7; D gene uncertain. CDR3 length equals 11 residues. Trimming pared 4 bases from V and 3 bases from J, leaving 5 bases between. CDR1 is SGHRS, CDR2 YFSETQ, per germline. CDR3 protein: CASSLYYEQYF. CDR3 coding DNA: TGCGCCAGCAGCCTTTACTACGAGCAGTACTTC.